This passage covers 14 T cell receptor beta chains from one sample sequenced in a study of cytomegalovirus exposure and HLA in healthy donors. In the PCR, 60 Vbeta and 13 Jbeta primers were used. Repertoires were generated with immunoSEQ multiplex PCR, while TCRdb's copy carries only in-frame clones and drops some. The data contain roughly 100,000 clones, less than 85% of them seen just once; the ten biggest clones take up under 4%. The sequenced sample consisted of PBMCs. These receptor sequences come from a man between 60 and 75 years old in good health and CMV-seronegative.

J is TRBJ2-5 and V is TRBV7-2, with 11 bases identical to TRBD2. This CDR3 comprises 18 residues. Germline-derived CDR1 and CDR2 are SGHTA and FQGNSA. Germline trimming cut 3 bases from V and 0 bases from J; bases unmatched to any gene: 9. CDR3 sequence: CASSLSFSGGGYQETQYF. CDR3 DNA: TGTGCCAGCAGCTTGTCCTTTAGCGGGGGGGGGTACCAAGAGACCCAGTACTTC.

A note on this clone: An end of the junction does not agree with germline; a read error may underlie this. The rearrangement joins TRBV5-1 to TRBJ1-6, with 7 bases identical to TRBD1. This CDR3 is 14 amino acids long. Germline V gene lookup returns CDR1 SGHRS and CDR2 YFSETQ. The CDR3 nucleotides read TGCGCCAGCAGCTCCCGGACAGGAAATTCATCCCTCCACTTT. Its translation: CASSSRTGNSSLHF.

This chain links TRBV5-1 with TRBJ2-1, with 12 nucleotides matching TRBD2. The CDR3 is made up of 16 amino acids. Germline CDR1 and CDR2: SGHRS and YFSETQ. Trimming at V came to 4 bases and at J to 5 bases, leaving 7 bases not matched to a gene. The CDR3 nucleotides read TGCGCCAGCAGCGTTACTAGCGGGGGGCGCGACAATGAGCAGTTCTTC. Translation: CASSVTSGGRDNEQFF.

The rearrangement joins TRBV7-2 to TRBJ2-5; D remains ambiguous. Germline V gene sequence: CDR1 SGHTA, CDR2 FQGNSA. This CDR3 comprises 12 residues. V was trimmed by 4 bases and J by 4 bases, leaving 7 bases between them. Here the CDR3 reads CASSSLGETQYF. In DNA, the CDR3 is TGTGCCAGCAGCTCCCTCGGAGAGACCCAGTACTTC.

The rearrangement links TRBV4-3 to TRBJ1-5, with D maybe TRBD1 (6 bases). The V end lost 0 bases, the J end lost 6 bases, and 12 bases lay between the germline ends. Germline assignment: CDR1 LGHNA and CDR2 YSLEER. The length of the CDR3 is 15 residues. The chain's CDR3 is CASSQDQGLSQPQHF. For the CDR3, the DNA is TGCGCCAGCAGCCAAGATCAGGGGTTGAGTCAGCCCCAGCATTTT.

The chain recombines TRBV6-1 with TRBJ1-2; D might be TRBD1 (6 bases). The CDR3 runs to 13 residues. Germline CDR1 and CDR2: MNHNS and SASEGT. Trimming removed 7 bases at V and 5 bases at J, with 14 bases between. Here the CDR3 reads CASTLNRVYGYTF. Written as DNA, the CDR3 is TGTGCCAGCACCCTTAACAGGGTTTATGGCTACACCTTC.

Written as DNA, the CDR3 is TGTGCCAGCAGTCCCTCCGGGACTGGGGCCTACGAGCAGTACGTC. It codes for CASSPSGTGAYEQYV. The J gene is TRBJ2-7, the V gene TRBV28; a possible D gene is TRBD2 (6 bases). Germline assignment: CDR1 MDHEN and CDR2 SYDVKM. The CDR3 totals 15 residues. V gave up 5 bases and J gave up 2 bases, with 16 bases separating them.

This chain uses TRBV5-4 with TRBJ1-2; 8 bases line up with TRBD1. Germline V gene lookup returns CDR1 SGHNT and CDR2 YYREEE (reference sequence). This CDR3 has 16 residues. With V trimmed by 0 bases and J by 6 bases, 10 bases remained unmatched. The CDR3: CASSLVSVRQGNGYTF. CDR3 DNA sequence: TGTGCCAGCAGCTTGGTGTCGGTCCGACAGGGGAATGGCTACACCTTC.

The chain joins TRBV30 to TRBJ1-1; a weak D match, TRBD1 (5 bases). Between the trimmed V and J ends, which lost 4 bases and 3 bases, there was a span of 18 bases. The CDR3 contains 15 residues. Germline V gene data show CDR1 as GTSNPN and CDR2 as SVGIG (reference sequence). The CDR3 DNA is TGTGCCTGGACCAGAAGCAGGGATTTTGACACTGAAGCTTTCTTT. This codes for CAWTRSRDFDTEAFF.

This clone was detected a few times. The CDR3 protein is CASSPLAGVLNEQFF. The CDR3 DNA reads TGTGCCAGCAGCCCCCTAGCGGGGGTACTAAATGAGCAGTTCTTC. This chain uses TRBV7-9 with TRBJ2-1; 10 bases fit TRBD2. Germline assignment: CDR1 SEHNR and CDR2 FQNEAQ (reference sequence). This CDR3 contains 15 residues. Trimming at V came to 5 bases and at J to 7 bases, leaving 8 bases not matched to a gene.

This clone was seen just once. At one boundary the junction diverges from the germline segment, which might be a read error. The V and J genes are TRBV2 and TRBJ1-1; the match to TRBD1 covers 8 bases. This CDR3 is built from 15 residues. Germline lookup yields CDR1 SNHLY and CDR2 FYNNEI. Written as DNA, the CDR3 is TGTGCCAGCAGTGAAATGGGACAGGTGAACACTGGAGCTTTCTTT. This gives the protein CASSEMGQVNTGAFF.

The rearrangement joins TRBV5-8 to TRBJ2-3; D uncertain. The germline gives CDR1 SGHTS, CDR2 YDEGEE. The CDR3 is 13 residues long. Trimming left V 4 bases short and J 6 bases short, with 12 bases between. CDR3 sequence (DNA): TGTGCCAGCAGCCGGCAACTAAGGGATACGCAGTATTTT. The encoded protein is CASSRQLRDTQYF.

For this clone: This specimen includes other DNA sequences encoding the same CDR3. The gene calls are TRBV18 and TRBJ1-6, with 10 nucleotides matching TRBD1. CDR1 KGHSH and CDR2 LQKENI come from the germline V gene. This CDR3 region has 14 residues. The V gene end was trimmed by 3 bases and the J gene end by 8 bases; junction bases not matched to a gene: 1. For the CDR3, the DNA is TGTGCCAGCTCACCCGGGACAGGGGATTCACCCCTCCACTTT. Translation gives CASSPGTGDSPLHF.

V gene TRBV7-2 combines with J gene TRBJ2-7, with TRBD2 matching 14 bases. V gave up 5 bases and J gave up 1 base; unmatched junction bases: 7. This CDR3 comprises 17 residues. Germline-derived CDR1 and CDR2 are SGHTA and FQGNSA. The CDR3, as DNA: TGTGCCAGCAGCCTACGGACTAGCGGGGGGCCTTCCTACGAGCAGTACTTC. Residues: CASSLRTSGGPSYEQYF.